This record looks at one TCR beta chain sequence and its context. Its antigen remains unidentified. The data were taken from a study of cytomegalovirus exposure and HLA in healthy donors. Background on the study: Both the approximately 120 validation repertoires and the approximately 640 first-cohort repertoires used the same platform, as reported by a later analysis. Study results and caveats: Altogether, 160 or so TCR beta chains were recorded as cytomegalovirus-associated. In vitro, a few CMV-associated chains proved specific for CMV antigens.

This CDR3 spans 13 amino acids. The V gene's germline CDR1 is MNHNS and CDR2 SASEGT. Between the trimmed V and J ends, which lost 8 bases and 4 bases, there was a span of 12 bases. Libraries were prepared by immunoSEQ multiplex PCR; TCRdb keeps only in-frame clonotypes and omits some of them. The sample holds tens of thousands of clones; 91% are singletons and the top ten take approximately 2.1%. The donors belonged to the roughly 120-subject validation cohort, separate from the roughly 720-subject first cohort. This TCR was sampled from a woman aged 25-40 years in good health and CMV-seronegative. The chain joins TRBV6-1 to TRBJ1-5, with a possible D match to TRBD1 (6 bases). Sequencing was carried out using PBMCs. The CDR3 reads CASASQGNQPQHF. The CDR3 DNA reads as TGTGCCAGCGCTTCACAGGGAAATCAGCCCCAGCATTTT.